The next 15 T cell receptor beta chains were all read from a single sample in a study of identical twins. From the 5' RACE reads, TCRdb called clonotypes with MiXCR, one entry per CDR3 protein. The sample carries around 490,000 distinct CDR3 sequences, about 22% recorded once. These data were also filed under a second study, of yellow fever vaccine responses in identical twins.

The sample was CD4+ T cells sorted from blood. These receptors all come from a woman between 18 and 30 years old in good health.

This clonotype has only a few counts. V gene TRBV13 combines with J gene TRBJ2-1; TRBD2 agrees at 8 bases. Germline CDR1 PRHDT, CDR2 FYEKMQ (reference sequence). The CDR3 is 15 residues long. V lost 2 bases, J lost 4 bases, and 4 bases stayed unmatched. In DNA form, the CDR3 reads TGTGCCAGCAGCTTACTGGGACTAGTATACAATGAGCAGTTCTTC. Protein: CASSLLGLVYNEQFF.

This clonotype was detected only a few times. The rearrangement links TRBV15 to TRBJ2-2; 7 positions agree with TRBD2. CDR1 is LNHNV, CDR2 YYDKDF, per germline (reference sequence). CDR3 length: 17 residues. The V gene end was trimmed by 1 base and the J gene end by 2 bases; junction bases not matched to a gene: 7. The chain's CDR3 is CATSRGGGPINTGELFF. As DNA, the CDR3 is TGTGCCACCAGCAGAGGGGGGGGACCCATAAACACCGGGGAGCTGTTTTTT. Filled out from reference TRBV15 and TRBJ2-2, the complete variable domain reads DAMVIQNPRYQVTQFGKPVTLSCSQTLNHNVMYWYQQKSSQAPKLLFHYYDKDFNNEADTPDNFQSRRPNTSFCFLDIRSPGLGDTAMYLCATSRGGGPINTGELFFGEGSRLTVL.

Only a few counts were recorded for this clonotype. V is TRBV12-3 or TRBV12-4 and J is TRBJ2-1; TRBD1 agrees at 8 bases. CDR3 size: 14 residues. V gave up 5 bases and J gave up 6 bases; unmatched junction bases: 6. This chain's CDR3 is CASSTGTGSNEQFF. The CDR3 nucleotides are TGTGCCAGCAGTACCGGGACAGGTTCCAATGAGCAGTTCTTC.

The chain couples TRBV15 to TRBJ2-6; D possibly corresponds to TRBD1 (6 bases). V shed 4 bases and J shed 4 bases, with 17 bases lying between them. The CDR3 consists of 17 residues. Germline V gives CDR1 LNHNV, CDR2 YYDKDF (reference sequence). CDR3 nucleotides: TGTGCCACCAGCAAGGACAGTAGGGCTTCAGGGGCCAACGTCCTGACTTTC. It translates to CATSKDSRASGANVLTF.

This clonotype was found a few times. The V and J genes are TRBV7-2 and TRBJ2-1, with D hard to call. From germline, CDR1 is SGHTA and CDR2 FQGNSA. The CDR3 extends over 16 amino acids. Trimming left V 1 base short and J 8 bases short, with 18 bases between. DNA for the CDR3: TGTGCCAGCAGCTTAGAATCCGGATCCCTCGGGTATGAGCAGTTCTTC. It encodes CASSLESGSLGYEQFF.

The J gene is TRBJ2-7, the V gene TRBV24-1, with TRBD1 identical over 8 bases. CDR1 is KGHDR, CDR2 SFDVKD, per germline. This CDR3 is built from 20 residues. J lost 2 bases, V lost 0 bases, and 17 bases had no gene match. CDR3 DNA sequence: TGTGCCACCAGTGATTTGCATAGGACAGGGTCAAGAAAAGGAGCCTACGAGCAGTACGTC. This sequence encodes CATSDLHRTGSRKGAYEQYV.

This clonotype was seen more than once but under ten times. The chain carries TRBV5-1 and TRBJ2-1, with D possibly being TRBD1 (5 bases). Trimming took off 3 bases at V and 2 bases at J, with 12 bases between the two ends. This CDR3 has 15 amino acids. Germline V gives CDR1 SGHRS, CDR2 YFSETQ. CDR3 loop: CASSWRTSAYNEQFF. The CDR3 region has the DNA TGCGCCAGCAGCTGGCGGACATCTGCCTACAATGAGCAGTTCTTC.

The V call is TRBV6-2 or TRBV6-3, the J call TRBJ2-3; no clear D. V was clipped by 7 bases and J by 0 bases, with 8 bases between them. The germline V gene has CDR1 MNHEY and CDR2 SVGEGT. This CDR3 is 13 amino acids long. CDR3 loop: CASISPSTDTQYF. The CDR3 bases are TGTGCCAGCATCAGTCCGAGCACAGATACGCAGTATTTT.

In this sample, this clonotype turned up a few times. The rearrangement joins TRBV5-5 to TRBJ2-3; D is unclear. CDR3 length: 16 amino acids. Germline CDR1 SGHKS, CDR2 YYEKEE (reference sequence). V was clipped by 0 bases and J by 1 base, with 12 bases between them. This CDR3 is CASSLAVGIGTDTQYF. The CDR3 bases are TGTGCCAGCAGCTTGGCTGTGGGAATAGGCACAGATACGCAGTATTTT.

The chain employs TRBV4-1 and TRBJ2-2; D not certain. Trimming took off 0 bases at V and 4 bases at J, with 12 bases between the two ends. This CDR3 has 16 residues. In germline, CDR1 is MGHRA, CDR2 YSYEKL. In DNA, the CDR3 is TGCGCCAGCAGCCAAGATTCGAGCGTGACCACCGGGGAGCTGTTTTTT. Its translation is CASSQDSSVTTGELFF.

This chain joins TRBV20-1 and TRBJ2-1, with 9 bases identical to TRBD2. With V trimmed by 6 bases and J by 3 bases, 12 bases remained unmatched. The germline gives CDR1 DFQATT, CDR2 SNEGSKA (reference sequence). The CDR3 is made up of 16 amino acids. The CDR3: CSAPGNSGGNYNEQFF. In DNA form, the CDR3 reads TGCAGTGCACCCGGGAATAGCGGGGGAAACTACAATGAGCAGTTCTTC.

This clonotype was counted between two and nine times. This rearrangement joins TRBV20-1 to TRBJ2-1; 14 bases match TRBD2. V was pared by 3 bases and J by 7 bases, with 5 bases of the junction left unmatched. The CDR3 covers 15 residues. Germline V CDR1 and CDR2: DFQATT, SNEGSKA (reference sequence). CDR3 residues: CSASGLAGGSNEQFF. The CDR3 DNA sequence: TGCAGTGCTAGCGGACTAGCGGGGGGTTCTAATGAGCAGTTCTTC.

The chain has TRBV18 and TRBJ2-5, with 11 nucleotides matching TRBD2. CDR1 is KGHSH, CDR2 LQKENI, per germline. The CDR3 runs to 16 residues. V lost 2 bases to trimming and J lost 3 bases; unmatched junction nucleotides: 5. CDR3 sequence (DNA): TGTGCCAGCTCACCAAATAGCGGGGGGGCCGAAGAGACCCAGTACTTC. Its protein is CASSPNSGGAEETQYF.

This sequence joins TRBV11-1 and TRBJ2-3; TRBD2 matches 10 bases. Per the germline V gene, CDR1 is SGHAT and CDR2 is FQDESV (reference sequence). V shed 4 bases, J shed 0 bases, and the junction held 10 bases outside the gene matches. The CDR3 is 18 amino acids. This CDR3 is CASSYPGLAITSTDTQYF. The CDR3 DNA sequence: TGTGCCAGCAGCTACCCGGGACTAGCGATTACTAGCACAGATACGCAGTATTTT.

The V and J genes are TRBV5-1 and TRBJ2-2; TRBD1 matches at 11 bases. J lost 6 bases, V lost 4 bases, and 5 bases had no gene match. Germline-derived CDR1 and CDR2 are SGHRS and YFSETQ. The CDR3 totals 15 residues. The CDR3 reads CASSLRDRGAGELFF. CDR3 coding DNA: TGCGCCAGCAGCCTTCGGGACAGGGGGGCCGGGGAGCTGTTTTTT.